The next 17 T cell receptor beta chains were all read from a single sample in a study of control samples from healthy donors and cancer patients. TCRdb's copy holds only in-frame clones and misses some; the assay was immunoSEQ multiplex PCR. Counted here are about 29,000 clones, 87% occurring once; the ten biggest clones make up about 3.7%. The specimen sequenced was formalin-fixed, paraffin-embedded tissue. The source of these receptors is a female donor with melanoma.

The chain combines TRBV10-3 with TRBJ1-3; unclear D gene. The CDR3 consists of 15 residues. From germline, CDR1 is ENHRY and CDR2 SYGVKD. The V end lost 0 bases, the J end lost 1 base, and 7 bases lay between the germline ends. Here the CDR3 DNA reads TGTGCCATCAGTGAGTCTATGGCGTCTGGAAACACCATATATTTT. Translation gives CAISESMASGNTIYF.

V and J are TRBV5-1 and TRBJ2-1, with 7 bases matching TRBD2. With 4 bases clipped from V and 5 bases from J, the junction kept 9 bases outside the gene matches. Germline CDR1 SGHRS, CDR2 YFSETQ. The CDR3 contains 15 residues. The CDR3 reads CASSPQPLANNEQFF. The CDR3, as DNA: TGCGCCAGCAGCCCCCAACCACTAGCGAACAATGAGCAGTTCTTC.

This clone was recorded a few times. V and J are TRBV7-9 and TRBJ1-1, with 8 positions matching TRBD1. V lost 5 bases, J lost 0 bases, and 8 bases stayed unmatched. This CDR3 is 16 amino acids long. The germline V gene has CDR1 SEHNR and CDR2 FQNEAQ (reference sequence). CDR3 amino acids: CASSGGQAGMNTEAFF. In DNA form, the CDR3 reads TGTGCCAGCAGCGGGGGACAGGCGGGCATGAACACTGAAGCTTTCTTT.

The chain employs TRBV5-1 and TRBJ2-1; no clear D gene. Germline-derived CDR1 and CDR2 are SGHRS and YFSETQ. This CDR3 region has 11 residues. V was pared by 2 bases and J by 7 bases, with 4 bases between. CDR3 DNA: TGCGCCAGCAGCTTTGGGAATGAGCAGTTCTTC. It translates to CASSFGNEQFF.

The gene calls are TRBV6-5 and TRBJ1-1, with 9 bases aligning to TRBD1. The germline V gene has CDR1 MNHEY and CDR2 SVGAGI. Trimming removed 8 bases from V and 4 bases from J; junction bases left unmatched: 5. The length of the CDR3 is 13 residues. The CDR3 loop is CASQQGAPTEAFF. The CDR3, as DNA: TGTGCCAGCCAACAGGGGGCGCCCACTGAAGCTTTCTTT.

The V and J genes are TRBV30 and TRBJ1-1, with a possible D match to TRBD1 (5 bases). The CDR3 spans 14 residues. In germline, CDR1 is GTSNPN, CDR2 SVGIG (reference sequence). The V gene lost 3 bases and the J gene lost 4 bases, with 15 bases spanning the gap. The CDR3 DNA sequence: TGTGCCTGGAGCAAGGGGCTCCTTGGCACTGAAGCTTTCTTT. It encodes CAWSKGLLGTEAFF.

The genes are TRBV12-3 or TRBV12-4 and TRBJ2-7; D is unresolved. Trimming left V 5 bases short and J 2 bases short, with 4 bases between. The length of the CDR3 is 11 residues. The DNA of the CDR3 is TGTGCCAGCAGTACAGCCTACGAGCAGTACTTC. Protein sequence: CASSTAYEQYF.

The rearrangement links TRBV19 to TRBJ2-5, with 8 bases fitting TRBD1. CDR1 and CDR2 from the germline V gene are LNHDA and SQIVND (reference sequence). The CDR3 loop spans 15 amino acids. The junction had 7 bases not matched to a gene; V was cut back by 5 bases and J by 2 bases. CDR3 loop: CASSDGQGWQETQYF. For the CDR3, the DNA is TGTGCCAGTAGTGACGGACAGGGTTGGCAAGAGACCCAGTACTTC.

J is TRBJ1-1 and V is TRBV27; D ambiguous. Germline CDR1 MNHEY, CDR2 SMNVEV (reference sequence). This CDR3 has 13 amino acids. V was clipped by 3 bases and J by 7 bases, with 12 bases between them. This CDR3 is CASSFGQSSEAFF. The CDR3, as DNA: TGTGCCAGCAGTTTCGGGCAGAGTAGTGAAGCTTTCTTT.

The chain employs TRBV24-1 and TRBJ2-2; TRBD2 might be the D (5 bases). The CDR3 is made up of 14 amino acids. The germline V gene has CDR1 KGHDR and CDR2 SFDVKD. Trimming took off 7 bases at V and 2 bases at J, with 10 bases between the two ends. The CDR3 DNA follows: TGTGCCACCAGCTCCGAGGGTAACACCGGGGAGCTGTTTTTT. Its translation: CATSSEGNTGELFF.

J is TRBJ2-7 and V is TRBV7-2, with TRBD1 as a possible D gene (5 bases). The CDR3 has 13 residues. The V gene's germline CDR1 is SGHTA and CDR2 FQGNSA. The ends were cut back, 2 bases at V and 4 bases at J, with 9 bases in the middle. As DNA, the CDR3 is TGTGCCAGCAGCTTACCCCCAGGGTACGAGCAGTACTTC. It is translated as CASSLPPGYEQYF.

This chain joins TRBV29-1 and TRBJ1-1; D is possibly TRBD1 (6 bases). The CDR3 length is 13 residues. V was shortened by 3 bases and J by 0 bases, with 8 bases between the two germline ends. The germline V gene encodes CDR1 SQVTM and CDR2 ANQGSEA. The DNA of the CDR3 is TGCAGCGTTGAGACAGGTATGAACACTGAAGCTTTCTTT. Encoded protein: CSVETGMNTEAFF.

This clone was recorded once. The chain is built from TRBV29-1 and TRBJ2-3, with 9 bases identical to TRBD1. Unmatched junction bases numbered 5, after V lost 3 bases and J lost 4 bases. The CDR3 has 14 residues. Germline CDR1 is SQVTM and CDR2 is ANQGSEA. In DNA, the CDR3 is TGCAGCGTTGAGGGGACAGGGAAACCAGATACGCAGTATTTT. Protein product: CSVEGTGKPDTQYF.

The chain carries TRBV30 and TRBJ2-1, with 10 nucleotides matching TRBD2. Per germline, CDR1 GTSNPN and CDR2 SVGIG (reference sequence). V dropped 8 bases and J dropped 3; count of bases not matched to a gene: 13. This CDR3 has 16 residues. Here the CDR3 reads CAVPSGSSVFYNEQFF. The CDR3 coding sequence is TGTGCCGTCCCTAGCGGGAGCTCCGTGTTCTACAATGAGCAGTTCTTC.

The chain links TRBV6-5 to TRBJ2-1; a weak D match, TRBD1 (5 bases). The CDR3 is 13 residues long. Germline V CDR1 and CDR2: MNHEY, SVGAGI. Trimming removed 7 bases from V and 7 bases from J, with 14 bases in between. The CDR3 here is CASTQRGRNEQFF. The CDR3 DNA reads as TGTGCCAGCACTCAAAGGGGTCGGAATGAGCAGTTCTTC.

This clone has only a few counts. V usage is TRBV5-6 and J usage is TRBJ2-7; TRBD1 matches at 8 bases. V shed 4 bases and J 7 bases; nucleotides not matched to a gene: 10. CDR1 and CDR2 (germline): SGHDT, YYEEEE. The CDR3 has 14 amino acids. The CDR3 sequence: CASSPGTGFREQYF. DNA of the CDR3: TGTGCCAGCAGCCCAGGGACAGGTTTTAGGGAGCAGTACTTC.

The V call is TRBV2, the J call TRBJ1-2; possible D gene TRBD1, 5 bases. The CDR3 is made up of 15 amino acids. Germline CDR1 reads SNHLY; CDR2 reads FYNNEI. The V end was cut by 6 bases, the J end by 5 bases, with 19 bases between. CDR3 sequence (DNA): TGTGCCAGCAGCCCAAACAGGAGCTCCCCTTATGGCTACACCTTC. Amino acid sequence: CASSPNRSSPYGYTF.